This is a list of T cell receptor beta chains from one sample in a study of monozygotic twins with inflammatory bowel disease. TCRdb reanalyzed the 5' RACE reads, giving one entry per CDR3 protein sequence and no DNA. The table gives over 130,000 distinct CDR3 sequences; the top ten clones make up around 2.5% of it. The sequenced sample was blood. The receptor source for this set is a human donor with ulcerative colitis or Crohn's disease, or a healthy co-twin of an affected twin (not recorded which). CDR3s include the opening cysteine and the closing phenylalanine or tryptophan. The order of the fields is V gene, J gene, CDR3 protein.

v_gene: TRBV5-1; j_gene: TRBJ2-2; CDR3aa: CASRLTILNTGELFF
v_gene: TRBV15; j_gene: TRBJ2-1; CDR3aa: CATSSYRGGHPGEQFF
v_gene: TRBV2; j_gene: TRBJ2-5; CDR3aa: CASSEELGTVTQYF
v_gene: TRBV19; j_gene: TRBJ2-7; CDR3aa: CASSTRTGRSYEQYF
v_gene: TRBV7-6; j_gene: TRBJ2-7; CDR3aa: CASSLVARDQTGGYEQYF
v_gene: TRBV5-1; j_gene: TRBJ2-3; CDR3aa: CASSWTGTGGTDTQYF
v_gene: TRBV6-2/TRBV6-3; j_gene: TRBJ1-1; CDR3aa: CASSYLPGQGMMNTEAFF
v_gene: TRBV19; j_gene: TRBJ2-1; CDR3aa: CASIPRGKRGYNEQFF
v_gene: TRBV16; j_gene: TRBJ2-7; CDR3aa: CASSQRSSYELYF
v_gene: TRBV20-1; j_gene: TRBJ2-1; CDR3aa: CSAPITGLQHNEQFF
v_gene: TRBV20-1; j_gene: TRBJ1-1; CDR3aa: CSARDPSLGSTEAFF
v_gene: TRBV11-2; j_gene: TRBJ2-1; CDR3aa: CASSLEGLAGWSSYNEQFF
v_gene: TRBV14; j_gene: TRBJ2-3; CDR3aa: CASSQITDTQYF
v_gene: TRBV7-9; j_gene: TRBJ2-1; CDR3aa: CASSSRGVAGDPNEQFF
v_gene: TRBV5-1; j_gene: TRBJ2-7; CDR3aa: CASSLEKEAYEQYF
v_gene: TRBV4-3; j_gene: TRBJ2-2; CDR3aa: CASSQVGRGRRGELFF
v_gene: TRBV7-9; j_gene: TRBJ1-1; CDR3aa: CASSLAPNRPGTEAFF
v_gene: TRBV11-2; j_gene: TRBJ1-5; CDR3aa: CASSLGSPGSGQPQHF
v_gene: TRBV6-5; j_gene: TRBJ2-3; CDR3aa: CASSFGLAGTSTDTQYF
v_gene: TRBV12-3/TRBV12-4; j_gene: TRBJ1-5; CDR3aa: CASGYTNTQSPQHF
v_gene: TRBV5-5; j_gene: TRBJ2-3; CDR3aa: CASSSWGATSMADTQYF
v_gene: TRBV18; j_gene: TRBJ2-5; CDR3aa: CASSPSKGTETQYF
v_gene: TRBV18; j_gene: TRBJ2-7; CDR3aa: CASSPPNSGVRDSYEQYF